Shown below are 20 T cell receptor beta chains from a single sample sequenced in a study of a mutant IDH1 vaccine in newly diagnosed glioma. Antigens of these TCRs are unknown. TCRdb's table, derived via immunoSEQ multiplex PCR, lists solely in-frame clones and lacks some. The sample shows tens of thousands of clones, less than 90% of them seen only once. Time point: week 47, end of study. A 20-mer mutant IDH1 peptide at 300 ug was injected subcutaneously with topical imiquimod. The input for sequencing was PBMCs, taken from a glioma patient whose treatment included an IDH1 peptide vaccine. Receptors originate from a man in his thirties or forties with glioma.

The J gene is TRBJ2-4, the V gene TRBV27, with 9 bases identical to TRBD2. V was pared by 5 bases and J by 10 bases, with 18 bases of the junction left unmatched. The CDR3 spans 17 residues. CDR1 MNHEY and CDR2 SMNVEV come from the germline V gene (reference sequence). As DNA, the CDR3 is TGTGCCAGCAGTCCCTCCGGTTTAGCGGGGGTCGTCAGTATTCAGTACTTC. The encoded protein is CASSPSGLAGVVSIQYF.

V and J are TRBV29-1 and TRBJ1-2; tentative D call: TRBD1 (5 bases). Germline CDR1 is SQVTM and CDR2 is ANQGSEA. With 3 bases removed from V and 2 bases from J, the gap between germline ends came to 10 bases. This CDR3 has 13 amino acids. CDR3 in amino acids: CSVDGGRNYGYTF. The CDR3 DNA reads TGCAGCGTTGACGGGGGGAGGAACTATGGCTACACCTTC.

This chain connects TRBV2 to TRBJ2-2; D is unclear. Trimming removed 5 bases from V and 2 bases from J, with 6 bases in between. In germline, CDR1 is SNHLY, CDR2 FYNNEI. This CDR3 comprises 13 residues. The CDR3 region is CASSRINTGELFF. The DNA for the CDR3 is TGTGCCAGCAGTCGAATCAACACCGGGGAGCTGTTTTTT.

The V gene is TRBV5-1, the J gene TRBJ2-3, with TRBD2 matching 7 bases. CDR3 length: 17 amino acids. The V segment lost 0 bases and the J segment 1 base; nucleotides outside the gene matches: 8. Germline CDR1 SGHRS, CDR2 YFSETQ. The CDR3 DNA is TGCGCCAGCAGCTTGGACCCCGGGGGGATAGGCACAGATACGCAGTATTTT. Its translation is CASSLDPGGIGTDTQYF.

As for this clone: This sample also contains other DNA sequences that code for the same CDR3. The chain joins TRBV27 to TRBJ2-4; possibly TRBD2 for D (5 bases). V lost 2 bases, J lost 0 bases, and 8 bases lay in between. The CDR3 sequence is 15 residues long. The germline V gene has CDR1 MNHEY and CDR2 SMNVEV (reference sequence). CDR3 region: CASSLSGLAKNIQYF. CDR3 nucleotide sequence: TGTGCCAGCAGTTTAAGCGGACTAGCCAAAAACATTCAGTACTTC.

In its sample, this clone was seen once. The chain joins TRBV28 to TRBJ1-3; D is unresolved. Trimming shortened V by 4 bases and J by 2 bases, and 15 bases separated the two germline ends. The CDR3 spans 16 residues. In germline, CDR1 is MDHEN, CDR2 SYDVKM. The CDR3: CASSWSASFTGNTIYF. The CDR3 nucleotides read TGTGCCAGCAGTTGGTCCGCGTCTTTTACTGGAAACACCATATATTTT.

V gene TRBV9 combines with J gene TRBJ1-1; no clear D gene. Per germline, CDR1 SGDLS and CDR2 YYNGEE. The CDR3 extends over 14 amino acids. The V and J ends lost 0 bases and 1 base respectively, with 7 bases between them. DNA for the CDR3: TGTGCCAGCAGCGTAGCACCCCGGAACACTGAAGCTTTCTTT. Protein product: CASSVAPRNTEAFF.

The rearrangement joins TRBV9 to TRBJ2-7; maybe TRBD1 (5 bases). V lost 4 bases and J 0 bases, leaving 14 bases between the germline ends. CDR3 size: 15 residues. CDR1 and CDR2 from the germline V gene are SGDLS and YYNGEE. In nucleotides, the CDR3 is TGTGCCAGCAGCAACCTCCAGGGTCCCTCCTACGAGCAGTACTTC. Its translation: CASSNLQGPSYEQYF.

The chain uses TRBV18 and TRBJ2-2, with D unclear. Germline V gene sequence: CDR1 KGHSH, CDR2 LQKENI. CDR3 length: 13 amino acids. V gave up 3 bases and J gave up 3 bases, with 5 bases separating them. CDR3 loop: CASSPVYTGELFF. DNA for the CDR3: TGTGCCAGCTCACCGGTGTACACCGGGGAGCTGTTTTTT.

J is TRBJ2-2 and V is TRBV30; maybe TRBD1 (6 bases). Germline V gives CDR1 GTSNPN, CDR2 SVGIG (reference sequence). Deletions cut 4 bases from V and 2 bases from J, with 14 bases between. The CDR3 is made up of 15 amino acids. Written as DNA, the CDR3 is TGTGCCTGGACACCCGGGACACTAAACACCGGGGAGCTGTTTTTT. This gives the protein CAWTPGTLNTGELFF.

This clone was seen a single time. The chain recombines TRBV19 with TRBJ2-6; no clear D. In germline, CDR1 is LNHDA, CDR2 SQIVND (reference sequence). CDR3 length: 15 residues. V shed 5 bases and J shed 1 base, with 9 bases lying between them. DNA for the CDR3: TGTGCCAGTAGTCCCTCGCGTTCTGGGGCCAACGTCCTGACTTTC. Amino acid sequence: CASSPSRSGANVLTF.

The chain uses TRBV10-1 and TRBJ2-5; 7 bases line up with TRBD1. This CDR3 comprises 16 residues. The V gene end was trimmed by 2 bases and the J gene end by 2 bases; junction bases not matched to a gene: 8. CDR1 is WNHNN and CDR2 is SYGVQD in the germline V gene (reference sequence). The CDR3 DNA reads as TGCGCCAGCAGTGAGGGAACAGGGGCTGGACAAGAGACCCAGTACTTC. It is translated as CASSEGTGAGQETQYF.

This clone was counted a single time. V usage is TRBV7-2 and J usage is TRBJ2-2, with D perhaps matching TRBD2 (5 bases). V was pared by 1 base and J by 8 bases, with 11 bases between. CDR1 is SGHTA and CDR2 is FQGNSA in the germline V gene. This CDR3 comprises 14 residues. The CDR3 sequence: CASSLGSGWGELFF. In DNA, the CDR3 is TGTGCCAGCAGCTTAGGGTCGGGATGGGGGGAGCTGTTTTTT.

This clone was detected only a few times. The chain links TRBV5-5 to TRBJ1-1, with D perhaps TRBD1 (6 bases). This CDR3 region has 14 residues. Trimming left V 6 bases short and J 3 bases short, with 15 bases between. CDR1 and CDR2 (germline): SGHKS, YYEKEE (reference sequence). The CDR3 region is CASTEGGHDTEAFF. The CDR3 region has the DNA TGTGCCAGCACCGAGGGGGGGCATGACACTGAAGCTTTCTTT.

The CDR3 protein is CASSTGDTEAFF. CDR3 nucleotide sequence: TGTGCCAGTAGTACCGGCGACACTGAAGCTTTCTTT. This sequence joins TRBV19 and TRBJ1-1, with no clear D. The CDR3 consists of 12 residues. V was trimmed by 4 bases and J by 3 bases, leaving 6 bases between them. Germline values: CDR1 LNHDA, CDR2 SQIVND (reference sequence).

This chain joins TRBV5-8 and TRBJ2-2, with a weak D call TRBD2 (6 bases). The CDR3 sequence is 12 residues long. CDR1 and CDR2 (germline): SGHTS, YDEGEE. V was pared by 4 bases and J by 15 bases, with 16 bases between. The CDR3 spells CASSRATRRVFF. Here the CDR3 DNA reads TGTGCCAGCAGCAGAGCGACCCGGAGGGTGTTTTTT.

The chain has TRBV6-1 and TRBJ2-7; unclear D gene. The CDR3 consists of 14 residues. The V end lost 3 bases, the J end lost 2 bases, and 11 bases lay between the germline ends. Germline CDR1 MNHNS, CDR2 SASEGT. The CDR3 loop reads CASSEEGPTYEQYF. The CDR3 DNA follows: TGTGCCAGCAGTGAGGAAGGACCTACCTACGAGCAGTACTTC.

CDR3 DNA sequence: TGTGCCAGCTCACCAGAGTTTGAGCAGTTCTTC. Encoded protein: CASSPEFEQFF. The chain recombines TRBV18 with TRBJ2-1; D unresolved. This CDR3 comprises 11 residues. V dropped 2 bases and J dropped 9 bases, with 5 bases sitting between them. Germline V gene data show CDR1 as KGHSH and CDR2 as LQKENI.

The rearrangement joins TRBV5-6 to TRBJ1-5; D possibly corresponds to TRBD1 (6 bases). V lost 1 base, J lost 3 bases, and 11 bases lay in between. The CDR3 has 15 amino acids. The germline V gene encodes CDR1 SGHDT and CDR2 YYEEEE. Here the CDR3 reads CASSLRGATNQPQHF. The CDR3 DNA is TGTGCCAGCAGCTTGCGGGGGGCTACCAATCAGCCCCAGCATTTT.

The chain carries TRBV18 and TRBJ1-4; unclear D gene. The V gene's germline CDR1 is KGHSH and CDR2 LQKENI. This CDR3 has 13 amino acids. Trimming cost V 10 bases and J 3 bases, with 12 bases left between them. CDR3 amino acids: CATAIGANEKLFF. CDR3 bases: TGTGCCACCGCTATTGGAGCTAATGAAAAACTGTTTTTT. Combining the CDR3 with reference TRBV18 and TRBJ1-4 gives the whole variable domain NAGVMQNPRHLVRRRGQEARLRCSPMKGHSHVYWYRQLPEEGLKFMVYLQKENIIDESGMPKERFSAEFPKEGPSILRIQQVVRGDSAAYFCATAIGANEKLFFGSGTQLSVL.